These 5 T cell receptor beta chains came from one sample sequenced in a study of T-cell reconstitution after alpha-beta-depleted transplantation in children. Unique molecular identifiers were incorporated into the prepared TCRbeta library. Each CDR3 protein gets one entry after TCRdb re-called the PCR reads with MiXCR. The sample holds more than 200,000 distinct CDR3 sequences, over 20% seen once. The sample in question was PBMCs, obtained before TCRalphabeta/CD19-depleted stem cell transplant. The receptors were sampled from a girl aged 2-15 years with Fanconi anemia, due to receive a stem cell transplant.

In its sample, this clonotype was seen many times. The chain links TRBV12-3 or TRBV12-4 to TRBJ2-7; unclear D gene. Trimming took 3 bases from V and 3 from J, leaving 9 bases between them. This CDR3 region has 13 residues. CDR3 in amino acids: CASSFANFYEQYF. CDR3 nucleotides: TGTGCCAGCAGTTTTGCAAATTTCTACGAGCAGTACTTC.

This clonotype came up many times. This rearrangement joins TRBV6-1 to TRBJ2-7, with TRBD1 matching 7 bases. The junction had 10 bases not matched to a gene; V was cut back by 5 bases and J by 0 bases. Germline CDR1 MNHNS, CDR2 SASEGT. The CDR3 sequence is 16 residues long. The CDR3 nucleotides read TGTGCCAGCAGTCGTTCCCGGGACAGTTTCTCCTACGAGCAGTACTTC. Its protein product is CASSRSRDSFSYEQYF.

The sample holds many counts of this clonotype. J is TRBJ2-7 and V is TRBV29-1; no clear D. Germline-derived CDR1 and CDR2 are SQVTM and ANQGSEA. This CDR3 has 11 residues. The CDR3 nucleotides are TGCAGTGTAATTTCACTTGGGGAGCAGTACTTC. Translating gives CSVISLGEQYF.

This clonotype has at least ten counts. The CDR3 sequence: CSVGTGDSRETQYF. DNA of the CDR3: TGCAGCGTTGGTACTGGGGACAGTCGAGAGACCCAGTACTTC. The J gene is TRBJ2-5, the V gene TRBV29-1, with 7 bases identical to TRBD1. The length of the CDR3 is 14 residues. The germline V gene encodes CDR1 SQVTM and CDR2 ANQGSEA. With 4 bases clipped from V and 4 bases from J, the junction kept 9 bases outside the gene matches.

This clonotype occurred many times. The rearrangement uses TRBV20-1 and TRBJ2-5, with D perhaps assigned TRBD1 or TRBD2 (5 bases each). There are 14 residues in the CDR3. Germline loops: CDR1 DFQATT, CDR2 SNEGSKA (reference sequence). V gave up 1 base and J gave up 0 bases, with 9 bases separating them. The CDR3 sequence is CSARGGSNQETQYF. CDR3 in DNA: TGCAGTGCTAGAGGGGGGTCTAACCAAGAGACCCAGTACTTC.